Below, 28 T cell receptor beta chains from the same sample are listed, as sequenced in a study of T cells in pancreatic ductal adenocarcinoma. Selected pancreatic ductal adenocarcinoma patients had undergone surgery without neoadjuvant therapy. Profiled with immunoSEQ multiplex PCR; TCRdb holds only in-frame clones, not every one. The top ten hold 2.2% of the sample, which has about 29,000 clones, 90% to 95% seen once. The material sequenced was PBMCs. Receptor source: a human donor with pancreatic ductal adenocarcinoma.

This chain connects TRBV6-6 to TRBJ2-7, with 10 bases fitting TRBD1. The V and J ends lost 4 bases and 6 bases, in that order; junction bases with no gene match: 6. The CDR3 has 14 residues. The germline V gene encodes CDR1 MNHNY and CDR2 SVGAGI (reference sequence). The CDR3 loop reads CASSSPTGGTEQYF. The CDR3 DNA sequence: TGTGCCAGCAGTTCCCCGACAGGGGGCACCGAGCAGTACTTC.

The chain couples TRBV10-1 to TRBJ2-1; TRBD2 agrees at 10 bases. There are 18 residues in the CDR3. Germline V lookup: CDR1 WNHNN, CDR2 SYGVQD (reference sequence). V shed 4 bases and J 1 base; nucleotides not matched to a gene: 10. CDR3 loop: CASSVGTSEKLSYNEQFF. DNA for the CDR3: TGCGCCAGCAGTGTCGGGACTAGCGAAAAACTTTCCTACAATGAGCAGTTCTTC.

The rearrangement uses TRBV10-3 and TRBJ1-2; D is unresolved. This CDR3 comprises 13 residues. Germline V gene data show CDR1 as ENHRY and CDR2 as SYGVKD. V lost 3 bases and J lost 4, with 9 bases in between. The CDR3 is CAISDGNTYGYTF. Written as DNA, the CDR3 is TGTGCCATCAGTGACGGGAATACCTATGGCTACACCTTC.

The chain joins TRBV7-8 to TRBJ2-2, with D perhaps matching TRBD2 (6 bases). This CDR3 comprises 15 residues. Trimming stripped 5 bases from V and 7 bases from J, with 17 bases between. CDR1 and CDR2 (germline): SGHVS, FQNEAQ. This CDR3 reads CASSPWGVADGELFF. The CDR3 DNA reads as TGTGCCAGCAGCCCCTGGGGGGTAGCGGACGGGGAGCTGTTTTTT.

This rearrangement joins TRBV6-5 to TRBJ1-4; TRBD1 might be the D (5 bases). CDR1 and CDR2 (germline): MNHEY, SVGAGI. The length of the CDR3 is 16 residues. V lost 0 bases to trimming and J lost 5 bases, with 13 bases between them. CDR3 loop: CASSYSATVGNEKLFF. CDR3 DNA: TGTGCCAGCAGTTACTCTGCGACAGTCGGGAATGAAAAACTGTTTTTT.

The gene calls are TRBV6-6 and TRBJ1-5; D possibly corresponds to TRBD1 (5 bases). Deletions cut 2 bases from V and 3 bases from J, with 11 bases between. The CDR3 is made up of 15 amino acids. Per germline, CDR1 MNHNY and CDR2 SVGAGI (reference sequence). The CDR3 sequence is CASSYLDKDNQPQHF. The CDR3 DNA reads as TGTGCCAGCAGTTACCTGGACAAGGACAATCAGCCCCAGCATTTT.

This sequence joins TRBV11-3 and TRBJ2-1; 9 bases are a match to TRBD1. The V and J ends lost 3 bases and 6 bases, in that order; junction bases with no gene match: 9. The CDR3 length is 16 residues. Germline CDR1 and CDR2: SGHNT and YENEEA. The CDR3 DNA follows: TGTGCCAGCAGCTTTGGGATGGGACAGGGCGGCAATGAGCAGTTCTTC. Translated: CASSFGMGQGGNEQFF.

CDR3 in amino acids: CASKGLRTAEQYF. For the CDR3, the DNA is TGTGCCAGCAAGGGTCTGAGGACAGCCGAGCAGTACTTC. V and J are TRBV2 and TRBJ2-7, with D maybe TRBD1 (6 bases). The CDR3 has 13 residues. The germline CDR1 and CDR2 sequences are SNHLY and FYNNEI. The ends were cut back, 7 bases at V and 6 bases at J, with 16 bases in the middle.

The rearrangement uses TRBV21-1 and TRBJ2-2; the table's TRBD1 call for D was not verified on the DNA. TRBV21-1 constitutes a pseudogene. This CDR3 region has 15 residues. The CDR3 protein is CAPRPTGHYTGELFF. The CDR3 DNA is TGTGCCCCACGCCCGACAGGGCACTATACCGGGGAGCTGTTTTTT.

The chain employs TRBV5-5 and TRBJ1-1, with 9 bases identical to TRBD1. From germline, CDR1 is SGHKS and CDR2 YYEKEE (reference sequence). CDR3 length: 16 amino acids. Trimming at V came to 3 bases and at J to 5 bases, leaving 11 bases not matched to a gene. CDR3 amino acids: CASSWRVQGAMTEAFF. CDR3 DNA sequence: TGTGCCAGCAGCTGGAGAGTACAGGGGGCTATGACTGAAGCTTTCTTT.

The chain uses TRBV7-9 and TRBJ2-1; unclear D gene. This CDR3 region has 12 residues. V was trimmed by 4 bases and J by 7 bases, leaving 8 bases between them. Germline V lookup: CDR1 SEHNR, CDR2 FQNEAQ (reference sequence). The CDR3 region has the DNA TGTGCCAGCAGCTCCCAGGTAAATGAGCAGTTCTTC. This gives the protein CASSSQVNEQFF.

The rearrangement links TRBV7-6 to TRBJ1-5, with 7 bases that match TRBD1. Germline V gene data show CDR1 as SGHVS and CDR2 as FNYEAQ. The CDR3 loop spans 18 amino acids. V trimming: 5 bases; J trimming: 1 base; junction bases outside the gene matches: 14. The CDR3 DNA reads TGTGCCAGCAGCAAGAGGTGGGCAGGGGGACAGAGCAATCAGCCCCAGCATTTT. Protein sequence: CASSKRWAGGQSNQPQHF. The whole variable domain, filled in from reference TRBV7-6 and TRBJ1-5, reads GAGVSQSPRYKVTKRGQDVALRCDPISGHVSLYWYRQALGQGPEFLTYFNYEAQQDKSGLPNDRFSAERPEGSISTLTIQRTEQRDSAMYRCASSKRWAGGQSNQPQHFGDGTRLSIL.

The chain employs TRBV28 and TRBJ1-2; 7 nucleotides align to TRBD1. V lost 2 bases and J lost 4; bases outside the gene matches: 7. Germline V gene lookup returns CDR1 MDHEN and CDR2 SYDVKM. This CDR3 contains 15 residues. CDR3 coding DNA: TGTGCCAGCAGTTTACCAACACAGGGGTCCTATGGCTACACCTTC. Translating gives CASSLPTQGSYGYTF.

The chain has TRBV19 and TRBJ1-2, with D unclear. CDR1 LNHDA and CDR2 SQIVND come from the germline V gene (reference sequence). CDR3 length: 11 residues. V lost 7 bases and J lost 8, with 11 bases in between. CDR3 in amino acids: CASTYREGYTF. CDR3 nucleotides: TGTGCCAGTACCTACCGGGAGGGCTACACCTTC.

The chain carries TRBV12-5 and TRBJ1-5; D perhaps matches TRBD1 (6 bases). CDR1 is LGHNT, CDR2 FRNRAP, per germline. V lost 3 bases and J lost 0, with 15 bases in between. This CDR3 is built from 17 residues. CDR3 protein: CASGLGRGGYSNQPQHF. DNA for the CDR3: TGTGCTAGTGGTTTAGGGAGGGGGGGCTATAGCAATCAGCCCCAGCATTTT.

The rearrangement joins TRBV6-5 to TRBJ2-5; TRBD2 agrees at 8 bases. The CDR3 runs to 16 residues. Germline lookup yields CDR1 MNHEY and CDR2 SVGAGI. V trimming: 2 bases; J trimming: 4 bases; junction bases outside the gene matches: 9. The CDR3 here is CASSYGGGGRLETQYF. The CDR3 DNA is TGTGCCAGCAGTTACGGCGGCGGGGGGCGTCTAGAGACCCAGTACTTC.

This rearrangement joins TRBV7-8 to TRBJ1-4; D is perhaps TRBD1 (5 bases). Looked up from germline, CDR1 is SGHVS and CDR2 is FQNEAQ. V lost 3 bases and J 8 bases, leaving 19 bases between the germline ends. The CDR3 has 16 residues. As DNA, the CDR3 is TGTGCCAGCAGCTTCTCGCCGAGGGGTATAGGGGAAAAACTGTTTTTT. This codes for CASSFSPRGIGEKLFF.

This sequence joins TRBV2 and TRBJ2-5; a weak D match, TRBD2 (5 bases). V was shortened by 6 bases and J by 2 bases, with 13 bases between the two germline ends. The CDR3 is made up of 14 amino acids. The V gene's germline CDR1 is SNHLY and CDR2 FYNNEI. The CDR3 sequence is CASRAHSGQETQYF. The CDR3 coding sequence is TGTGCCAGCAGGGCCCATTCGGGACAAGAGACCCAGTACTTC.

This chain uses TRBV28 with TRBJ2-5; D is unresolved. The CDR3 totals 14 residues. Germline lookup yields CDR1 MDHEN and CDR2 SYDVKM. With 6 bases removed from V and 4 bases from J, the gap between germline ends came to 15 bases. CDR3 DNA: TGTGCCAGCAGCCAAGGACCTCTCGGAGAGACCCAGTACTTC. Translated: CASSQGPLGETQYF.

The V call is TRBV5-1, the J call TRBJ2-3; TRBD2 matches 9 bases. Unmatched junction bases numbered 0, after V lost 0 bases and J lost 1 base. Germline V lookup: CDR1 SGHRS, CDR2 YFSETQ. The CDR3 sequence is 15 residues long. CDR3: CASSLVAGGTDTQYF. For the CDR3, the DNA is TGCGCCAGCAGCTTGGTAGCGGGGGGCACAGATACGCAGTATTTT.

The CDR3 loop reads CASSFTGADTQYF. Here the CDR3 DNA reads TGTGCCAGCAGTTTCACGGGGGCAGATACGCAGTATTTT. The chain couples TRBV27 to TRBJ2-3, with D tentatively TRBD2 (6 bases). Germline lookup yields CDR1 MNHEY and CDR2 SMNVEV (reference sequence). With 3 bases removed from V and 4 bases from J, the gap between germline ends came to 8 bases. The CDR3 consists of 13 residues.

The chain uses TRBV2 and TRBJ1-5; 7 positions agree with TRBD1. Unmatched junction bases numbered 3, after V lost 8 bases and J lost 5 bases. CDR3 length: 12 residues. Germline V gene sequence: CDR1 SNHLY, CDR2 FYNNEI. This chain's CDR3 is CASDRDDQPQHF. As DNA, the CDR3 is TGTGCCAGCGACAGGGACGATCAGCCCCAGCATTTT. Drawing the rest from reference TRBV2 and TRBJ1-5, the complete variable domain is EPEVTQTPSHQVTQMGQEVILRCVPISNHLYFYWYRQILGQKVEFLVSFYNNEISEKSEIFDDQFSVERPDGSNFTLKIRSTKLEDSAMYFCASDRDDQPQHFGDGTRLSIL.

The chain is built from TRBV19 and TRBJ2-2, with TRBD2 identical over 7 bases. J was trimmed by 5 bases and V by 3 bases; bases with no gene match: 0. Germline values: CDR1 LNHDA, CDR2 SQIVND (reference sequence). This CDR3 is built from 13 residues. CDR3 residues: CASSIGGTGELFF. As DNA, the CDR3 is TGTGCCAGTAGTATCGGGGGGACCGGGGAGCTGTTTTTT.

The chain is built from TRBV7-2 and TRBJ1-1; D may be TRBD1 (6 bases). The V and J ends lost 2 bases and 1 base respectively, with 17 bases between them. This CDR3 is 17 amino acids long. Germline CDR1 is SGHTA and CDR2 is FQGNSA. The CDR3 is CASSLPTGQPSNTEAFF. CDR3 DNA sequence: TGTGCCAGCAGCTTACCTACGGGACAACCATCGAACACTGAAGCTTTCTTT.

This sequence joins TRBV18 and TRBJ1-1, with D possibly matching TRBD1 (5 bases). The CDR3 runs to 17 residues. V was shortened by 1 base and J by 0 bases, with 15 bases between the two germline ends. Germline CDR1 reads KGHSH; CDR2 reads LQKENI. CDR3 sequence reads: CASSPQGTVGVNTEAFF. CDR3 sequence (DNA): TGTGCCAGCTCACCACAGGGGACGGTGGGGGTGAACACTGAAGCTTTCTTT.

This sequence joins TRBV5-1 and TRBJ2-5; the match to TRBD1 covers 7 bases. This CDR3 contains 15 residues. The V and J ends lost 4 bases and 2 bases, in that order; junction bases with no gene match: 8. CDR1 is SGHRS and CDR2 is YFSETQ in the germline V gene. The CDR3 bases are TGCGCCAGCAGCATAGGCCGGACAGGACAAGAGACCCAGTACTTC. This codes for CASSIGRTGQETQYF.

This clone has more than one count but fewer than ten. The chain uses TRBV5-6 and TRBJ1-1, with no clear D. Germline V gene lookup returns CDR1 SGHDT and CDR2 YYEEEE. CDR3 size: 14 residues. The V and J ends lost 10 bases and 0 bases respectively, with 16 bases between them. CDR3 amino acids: CAYPDDRVNTEAFF. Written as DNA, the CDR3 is TGTGCCTATCCAGACGACCGGGTGAACACTGAAGCTTTCTTT.

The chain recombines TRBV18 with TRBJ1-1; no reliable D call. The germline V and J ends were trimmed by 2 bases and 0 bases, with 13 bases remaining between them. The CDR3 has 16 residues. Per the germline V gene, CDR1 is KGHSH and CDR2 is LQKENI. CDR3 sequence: CASSPSETMMNTEAFF. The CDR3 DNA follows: TGTGCCAGCTCACCATCCGAGACGATGATGAACACTGAAGCTTTCTTT.